The 7 T cell receptor beta chains listed next were all sequenced from one sample in a study of cytomegalovirus exposure and HLA in healthy donors (dated 2017 in TCRdb). Library prep was done by the immunoSEQ multiplex PCR assay. In TCRdb, the immuneACCESS table is reduced to in-frame sequences with V and J assigned. These tables do not hold every clone; where another copy was compared, an unresolved V gene accounts for under half, and the others remain unexplained. In all, the sample holds 70,000 to 80,000 clones, and about 93% of those were seen once. The ten biggest clones cover approximately 2.1% of the sample. The sample consisted of PBMCs. Receptors were obtained from a woman aged 18 to 35 in good health and CMV-seronegative.

In its sample, this clone was seen once. The rearrangement links TRBV2 to TRBJ1-5; 11 nucleotides line up with TRBD1. Germline V CDR1 and CDR2: SNHLY, FYNNEI. This CDR3 spans 13 amino acids. V lost 7 bases and J lost 6; bases outside the gene matches: 2. The CDR3 coding sequence is TGTGCCAGCATGGGGACAGGGGGTCAGCCCCAGCATTTT. Translation: CASMGTGGQPQHF. Variable domain in full (rest from reference TRBV2 and TRBJ1-5): EPEVTQTPSHQVTQMGQEVILRCVPISNHLYFYWYRQILGQKVEFLVSFYNNEISEKSEIFDDQFSVERPDGSNFTLKIRSTKLEDSAMYFCASMGTGGQPQHFGDGTRLSIL.

V is TRBV29-1 and J is TRBJ1-1, with 7 bases identical to TRBD1. After removal of 6 bases from V and 3 bases from J, the junction contained 7 bases not matched to a gene. The CDR3 is made up of 13 amino acids. Germline CDR1 SQVTM, CDR2 ANQGSEA. CDR3 coding DNA: TGCAGCGTCCTGAGGACAGGCGACACTGAAGCTTTCTTT. It specifies CSVLRTGDTEAFF.

The CDR3 DNA is TGTGCCAGCAGCTTCGGGACAGGGGTGGGTCAGCCCCAGCATTTT. Amino acids: CASSFGTGVGQPQHF. This chain connects TRBV5-6 to TRBJ1-5; 10 bases line up with TRBD1. V was clipped by 2 bases and J by 6 bases; unmatched bases: 5. The CDR3 sequence is 15 residues long. Germline CDR1 and CDR2: SGHDT and YYEEEE.

This clone appeared a single time. J is TRBJ2-7 and V is TRBV5-6, with D perhaps matching TRBD1 (6 bases). Germline loops: CDR1 SGHDT, CDR2 YYEEEE. V dropped 5 bases and J dropped 7 bases, with 22 bases sitting between them. The CDR3 covers 15 residues. Here the CDR3 DNA reads TGTGCCAGCAGAACCCGGGACACGACTTGGGTGGAGCAGTACTTC. This sequence encodes CASRTRDTTWVEQYF. The full variable domain, with the rest looked up from reference TRBV5-6 and TRBJ2-7, is DAGVTQSPTHLIKTRGQQVTLRCSPKSGHDTVSWYQQALGQGPQFIFQYYEEEERQRGNFPDRFSGHQFPNYSSELNVNALLLGDSALYLCASRTRDTTWVEQYFGPGTRLTVT.

The chain joins TRBV10-3 to TRBJ2-1, with 8 positions matching TRBD2. The CDR3 sequence is 17 residues long. Trimming removed 7 bases from V and 3 bases from J; junction bases left unmatched: 14. Germline V gene data show CDR1 as ENHRY and CDR2 as SYGVKD. The CDR3 region has the DNA TGTGCCATCAACCCAAGCCCAGCGGGAGTTAGCTACAATGAGCAGTTCTTC. It is translated as CAINPSPAGVSYNEQFF.

The gene calls are TRBV10-3 and TRBJ1-3; TRBD1 aligns across 7 bases. Germline V CDR1 and CDR2: ENHRY, SYGVKD. CDR3 length equals 18 residues. V was pared by 2 bases and J by 0 bases, with 10 bases of the junction left unmatched. The CDR3 is CAISERMSTGASGNTIYF. CDR3 in DNA: TGTGCCATCAGTGAGAGGATGTCAACAGGGGCCTCTGGAAACACCATATATTTT.

The chain links TRBV7-2 to TRBJ2-3; TRBD1 aligns across 7 bases. The CDR3 has 14 residues. Germline V lookup: CDR1 SGHTA, CDR2 FQGNSA. V shed 3 bases and J 3 bases; nucleotides not matched to a gene: 3. CDR3: CASSLGTVTDTQYF. The CDR3 DNA follows: TGTGCCAGCAGCTTGGGGACAGTAACAGATACGCAGTATTTT.